This T cell receptor (beta chain) was sequenced for a study of T-cell memory formation after mild COVID-19. Study overall: Most TCR clusters belonged to a single donor.

5'RACE with constant-segment primers built TCRalpha and TCRbeta cDNA libraries with UMIs. TCRdb reprocessed the 5' RACE reads with MiXCR, giving one entry per CDR3 protein. The sample includes 250,000 to 350,000 distinct CDR3 sequences, more than 15% of them seen just once. To note about this clonotype: What it binds is unknown.

General observations from the study: Clones that contracted clustered mainly in CM and EM if CD4+ and in EMRA if CD8+. Some responding clones appeared in pre-infection memory, suggesting cross-reactive memory joined.

Germline V lookup: CDR1 KGHSH, CDR2 LQKENI. The trim removed 6 bases at V and 7 bases at J, leaving 14 bases unmatched. The CDR3 contains 15 residues. The source of this sequence is a man younger than 35 who had mild COVID-19 (a few samples of this study predate the infection). Cell type and time point are not known. The chain couples TRBV18 to TRBJ2-7; 8 bases are a match to TRBD1. Sequenced: PBMCs or a T cell subset sorted from them (not recorded which). Here the CDR3 reads CASSLRQGTDMEQYV. DNA for the CDR3: TGTGCCAGCTCGCTTCGACAGGGGACAGATATGGAGCAGTACGTC.